Below, 11 T cell receptor beta chains from the same sample are listed, as sequenced in a study of T cell changes during pregnancy in multiple sclerosis. The table came from immunoSEQ multiplex PCR; TCRdb's copy has only in-frame clones and leaves some out. Of roughly 93,000 clones listed, around 92% were seen once; the top ten hold about 2%. The sequencing here drew on peripheral blood, taken after pregnancy. These receptors were obtained from a female donor with multiple sclerosis, enrolled in a pregnancy study.

The chain carries TRBV19 and TRBJ1-5; perhaps TRBD1 as D (6 bases). This CDR3 spans 15 amino acids. Trimming removed 6 bases from V and 1 base from J, with 13 bases in between. CDR1 and CDR2 from the germline V gene are LNHDA and SQIVND (reference sequence). CDR3 amino acids: CASSSGELSNQPQHF. The DNA of the CDR3 is TGTGCCAGTAGCTCAGGGGAGTTAAGCAATCAGCCCCAGCATTTT.

The chain joins TRBV30 to TRBJ1-4, with a tentative D call TRBD1 (6 bases). The V gene lost 8 bases and the J gene lost 5 bases, with 15 bases spanning the gap. Germline V gives CDR1 GTSNPN, CDR2 SVGIG (reference sequence). This CDR3 region has 13 residues. The CDR3 loop is CAGQRGFNEKLFF. CDR3 DNA sequence: TGTGCCGGCCAAAGGGGGTTCAATGAAAAACTGTTTTTT.

The chain couples TRBV2 to TRBJ2-3; no firm D call. Trimming stripped 3 bases from V and 0 bases from J, with 7 bases between. In germline, CDR1 is SNHLY, CDR2 FYNNEI. The CDR3 loop spans 14 amino acids. The CDR3 here is CASSEGRSTDTQYF. CDR3 DNA: TGTGCCAGCAGTGAGGGCAGAAGCACAGATACGCAGTATTTT.

The J gene is TRBJ2-1, the V gene TRBV27, with 7 bases identical to TRBD2. Trimming removed 7 bases from V and 3 bases from J; junction bases left unmatched: 9. CDR1 and CDR2 (germline): MNHEY, SMNVEV (reference sequence). This CDR3 has 15 residues. The chain's CDR3 is CASNPGRSFYNEQFF. CDR3 bases: TGTGCCAGCAACCCCGGGAGGTCCTTCTACAATGAGCAGTTCTTC.

The chain couples TRBV6-5 to TRBJ2-1; TRBD1 agrees at 7 bases. The germline gives CDR1 MNHEY, CDR2 SVGAGI. The CDR3 runs to 13 residues. Trimming at V came to 6 bases and at J to 5 bases, leaving 4 bases not matched to a gene. In DNA, the CDR3 is TGTGCCAGCAGAGGGACAGCTAACAATGAGCAGTTCTTC. Its protein is CASRGTANNEQFF.

V is TRBV28 and J is TRBJ2-7; maybe TRBD2 (6 bases). The germline V gene has CDR1 MDHEN and CDR2 SYDVKM. The CDR3 runs to 14 residues. V was clipped by 3 bases and J by 6 bases, with 15 bases between them. The CDR3, as DNA: TGTGCCAGCAGTTTTGGGGGGAAGGCTCGCGAGCAGTACTTC. Its translation is CASSFGGKAREQYF. Looking up the rest from reference TRBV28 and TRBJ2-7 gives the full variable domain: DVKVTQSSRYLVKRTGEKVFLECVQDMDHENMFWYRQDPGLGLRLIYFSYDVKMKEKGDIPEGYSVSREKKERFSLILESASTNQTSMYLCASSFGGKAREQYFGPGTRLTVT.

This clone was seen once. V and J are TRBV7-6 and TRBJ2-3, with 9 bases lining up with TRBD1. The CDR3 length is 15 residues. Germline V CDR1 and CDR2: SGHVS, FNYEAQ. Trimming took 5 bases from V and 6 from J; bases not matched to a gene: 9. As DNA, the CDR3 is TGTGCCAGCAGCCGATTCGGGACAGGGTGGGATACGCAGTATTTT. Translated: CASSRFGTGWDTQYF.

The chain links TRBV4-1 to TRBJ2-5, with D possibly matching TRBD1 (5 bases). Germline loops: CDR1 MGHRA, CDR2 YSYEKL. This CDR3 spans 15 amino acids. The V end lost 0 bases, the J end lost 5 bases, and 13 bases lay between the germline ends. CDR3 loop: CASSQDQGRRETQYF. In DNA form, the CDR3 reads TGCGCCAGCAGCCAAGATCAGGGCCGCCGGGAGACCCAGTACTTC.

The V gene is TRBV7-8, the J gene TRBJ1-4, with 12 bases aligning to TRBD1. The CDR3 has 14 amino acids. Germline CDR1 is SGHVS and CDR2 is FQNEAQ. The ends lost 6 bases at V and 6 bases at J; junction bases unmatched: 2. The CDR3 bases are TGTGCCAGCAGAAGGGACAGGGGGCATGAAAAACTGTTTTTT. The encoded protein is CASRRDRGHEKLFF.

The rearrangement joins TRBV9 to TRBJ1-2; tentative D call: TRBD1 (5 bases). CDR1 SGDLS and CDR2 YYNGEE come from the germline V gene. The V end lost 3 bases, the J end lost 3 bases, and 9 bases lay between the germline ends. The CDR3 extends over 13 amino acids. CDR3 DNA sequence: TGTGCCAGCAGCGCGGGGGGTGACTATGGCTACACCTTC. Translation gives CASSAGGDYGYTF.

The chain links TRBV13 to TRBJ2-5, with 8 bases lining up with TRBD1. The CDR3 consists of 14 residues. Germline V gene data show CDR1 as PRHDT and CDR2 as FYEKMQ (reference sequence). V dropped 2 bases and J dropped 2; count of bases not matched to a gene: 1. CDR3 sequence (DNA): TGTGCCAGCAGCTTACGACAGGGGCAAGAGACCCAGTACTTC. Translation: CASSLRQGQETQYF.